This T cell receptor (beta chain) was retrieved from a study of circulating CD8 cells and anti-PD-1 response in melanoma. Findings and caveats of the study: Previously treated and treatment-naive patients were pooled together. Tumor reactivity was tested by peptide assays on expanded sorted subsets.

The CDR3 runs 14 residues. The germline CDR1 and CDR2 sequences are LNHDA and SQIVND (reference sequence). V dropped 3 bases and J dropped 0; count of bases not matched to a gene: 1. A word on this clonotype: As yet, its antigen is unknown.

Each library started from around 14 ng of total RNA using the QIAseq Immune Repertoire TCR panel. One entry per CDR3 protein, called by TCRdb with MiXCR from the reads. The profile shows some 830 distinct CDR3 sequences, roughly 7.4% of them singletons. From live CD3+CD8+TCRalphabeta+ cells, four PD-1 and/or TIGIT subsets were sorted. Sample: CD8+ T cells from PBMCs, taken at baseline or after one month of anti-PD-1 therapy (not recorded which). The rearrangement uses TRBV19 and TRBJ1-1; 7 nucleotides line up with TRBD1. The origin of this receptor is a human donor with melanoma. In nucleotides, the CDR3 is TGTGCCAGTAGTATGGGACAGATGAACACTGAAGCTTTCTTT. This codes for CASSMGQMNTEAFF.